The 16 T cell receptor beta chains below all came from one sample that was sequenced in a study of spatial heterogeneity in lung cancer. TCRdb used MiXCR to reprocess the 5' RACE reads, holding one entry per CDR3 protein. Here the sample spans 110,000 or so distinct CDR3 sequences, 11% being singletons. Indicated time point: blood at routine non-recurrence follow-up after resection. Specimen: PBMCs, collected at follow-up. The receptors here all came from a female donor with early-stage non-small cell lung cancer.

CDR3 DNA: TGTGCCAGTAGCCTGGACCCGAACACCCGCAATCAGCCCCAGCATTTT. Its protein is CASSLDPNTRNQPQHF. The V gene is TRBV19, the J gene TRBJ1-5; no firm D call. The CDR3 sequence is 16 residues long. Germline values: CDR1 LNHDA, CDR2 SQIVND (reference sequence). The V and J ends lost 6 bases and 2 bases respectively, with 17 bases between them.

This clonotype was seen repeatedly, ten times or more. This sequence joins TRBV7-8 and TRBJ1-5; TRBD1 agrees at 9 bases. The CDR3 is 17 amino acids. The V gene end was trimmed by 0 bases and the J gene end by 1 base; junction bases not matched to a gene: 4. CDR1 is SGHVS and CDR2 is FQNEAQ in the germline V gene. The CDR3 sequence is CASSLAFGTGSNQPQHF. DNA for the CDR3: TGTGCCAGCAGCTTAGCATTTGGGACAGGGAGCAATCAGCCCCAGCATTTT.

J is TRBJ2-1 and V is TRBV7-2; weak D call: TRBD2 (5 bases). There are 13 residues in the CDR3. The germline CDR1 and CDR2 sequences are SGHTA and FQGNSA. V gave up 5 bases and J gave up 9 bases, with 14 bases separating them. CDR3 residues: CASSPFTSFEQFF. The CDR3 DNA reads TGTGCCAGCAGCCCATTCACTAGTTTTGAGCAGTTCTTC.

This chain connects TRBV29-1 to TRBJ1-2, with 7 bases fitting TRBD1. The CDR3 covers 13 residues. Trimming removed 5 bases from V and 1 base from J; junction bases left unmatched: 4. Germline assignment: CDR1 SQVTM and CDR2 ANQGSEA. The CDR3 DNA follows: TGCAGCGTTCGGAGACAGGGTAACTATGGCTACACCTTC. Translated, it gives CSVRRQGNYGYTF.

This sequence joins TRBV7-9 and TRBJ2-3; tentative D call: TRBD2 (5 bases). CDR3 size: 15 residues. CDR1 and CDR2 from the germline V gene are SEHNR and FQNEAQ (reference sequence). Trimming pared 5 bases from V and 2 bases from J, leaving 14 bases between. The CDR3 nucleotides are TGTGCCAGCAGCCCGGGAACTCACAACACAGATACGCAGTATTTT. It translates to CASSPGTHNTDTQYF.

This clonotype was found a few times. V is TRBV28 and J is TRBJ1-1; D uncertain. Trimming took 8 bases from V and 1 from J, leaving 17 bases between them. The CDR3 totals 15 residues. CDR1 is MDHEN, CDR2 SYDVKM, per germline. The CDR3 region has the DNA TGTGCCAGCCTTATAGGAGGGCGACAGAACACTGAAGCTTTCTTT. Translated: CASLIGGRQNTEAFF.

V usage is TRBV6-5 and J usage is TRBJ2-2; weak D call: TRBD1 (6 bases). The CDR3 consists of 15 residues. Per the germline V gene, CDR1 is MNHEY and CDR2 is SVGAGI. Trimming cost V 5 bases and J 3 bases, with 13 bases left between them. CDR3 bases: TGTGCCAGCAGTCCCCAGGGGACGTACACCGGGGAGCTGTTTTTT. Its protein product is CASSPQGTYTGELFF.

This clonotype was seen more than once but under ten times. This rearrangement joins TRBV6-6 to TRBJ2-3, with D hard to call. This CDR3 has 11 residues. CDR1 MNHNY and CDR2 SVGAGI come from the germline V gene (reference sequence). V lost 2 bases, J lost 5 bases, and 2 bases lay in between. The CDR3 sequence: CASSYRDTQYF. CDR3 coding DNA: TGTGCCAGCAGTTACCGAGATACGCAGTATTTT.

V usage is TRBV5-5 and J usage is TRBJ1-4; no definite D call. V was cut by 0 bases and J by 2 bases, with 5 bases left in between. Germline CDR1 is SGHKS and CDR2 is YYEKEE (reference sequence). The CDR3 spans 14 residues. CDR3 residues: CASSLEQTNEKLFF. Written as DNA, the CDR3 is TGTGCCAGCAGCTTGGAACAGACTAATGAAAAACTGTTTTTT.

In this sample, this clonotype turned up a few times. V is TRBV19 and J is TRBJ1-2; 8 bases align to TRBD1. CDR3 length: 13 residues. With 3 bases clipped from V and 5 bases from J, the junction kept 2 bases outside the gene matches. CDR1 and CDR2 from the germline V gene are LNHDA and SQIVND (reference sequence). CDR3 protein: CASSIGTGYGYTF. The CDR3 DNA follows: TGTGCCAGTAGTATCGGGACAGGTTATGGCTACACCTTC.

The genes are TRBV24-1 and TRBJ1-4; 10 nucleotides align to TRBD1. Germline trimming cut 6 bases from V and 7 bases from J; bases unmatched to any gene: 7. The germline V gene has CDR1 KGHDR and CDR2 SFDVKD. The CDR3 extends over 15 amino acids. CDR3 residues: CATSSSGTGAEKLFF. Written as DNA, the CDR3 is TGTGCCACCAGTTCTTCCGGGACAGGGGCTGAAAAACTGTTTTTT.

This clonotype has a handful of counts. This chain uses TRBV9 with TRBJ2-1, with D perhaps TRBD2 (5 bases). The CDR3 is 16 amino acids. Per germline, CDR1 SGDLS and CDR2 YYNGEE. V gave up 0 bases and J gave up 8 bases, with 18 bases separating them. Written as DNA, the CDR3 is TGTGCCAGCAGCGTAGGCTCGGTGGGAGATGGTCATGAGCAGTTCTTC. Encoded protein: CASSVGSVGDGHEQFF. The full variable domain, its missing parts supplied by reference TRBV9 and TRBJ2-1, is DSGVTQTPKHLITATGQRVTLRCSPRSGDLSVYWYQQSLDQGLQFLIQYYNGEERAKGNILERFSAQQFPDLHSELNLSSLELGDSALYFCASSVGSVGDGHEQFFGPGTRLTVL.

At least ten counts were recorded for this clonotype. The rearrangement joins TRBV12-3 or TRBV12-4 to TRBJ1-3; D is uncertain. V dropped 7 bases and J dropped 0 bases, with 13 bases sitting between them. The CDR3 totals 15 residues. CDR3 in DNA: TGTGCCAGCACCCCGGACTCCCACTCTGGAAACACCATATATTTT. Protein: CASTPDSHSGNTIYF.

This clonotype appeared a few times. This rearrangement joins TRBV7-8 to TRBJ2-5, with 8 bases identical to TRBD2. The ends lost 4 bases at V and 1 base at J; junction bases unmatched: 8. The CDR3 totals 16 residues. Germline CDR1 SGHVS, CDR2 FQNEAQ. In DNA form, the CDR3 reads TGTGCCAGCAGCTCATTGGGAGGACTAGCCCAAGAGACCCAGTACTTC. Amino acid sequence: CASSSLGGLAQETQYF. Supplemented by reference TRBV7-8 and TRBJ2-5, the full variable domain reads GAGVSQSPRYKVAKRGQDVALRCDPISGHVSLFWYQQALGQGPEFLTYFQNEAQLDKSGLPSDRFFAERPEGSVSTLKIQRTQQEDSAVYLCASSSLGGLAQETQYFGPGTRLLVL.

This clonotype was found a few times. The CDR3 region is CATSDWDSQETQYF. As DNA, the CDR3 is TGTGCCACCAGTGATTGGGACAGCCAAGAGACCCAGTACTTC. The rearrangement uses TRBV24-1 and TRBJ2-5, with TRBD1 identical over 7 bases. Looked up from germline, CDR1 is KGHDR and CDR2 is SFDVKD. V was pared by 2 bases and J by 1 base, with 0 bases of the junction left unmatched. This CDR3 contains 14 residues.

This clonotype was detected many times. The chain couples TRBV24-1 to TRBJ1-4; no firm D call. V was cut by 7 bases and J by 0 bases, with 8 bases left in between. Germline CDR1 KGHDR, CDR2 SFDVKD. CDR3 length equals 14 residues. The CDR3 region has the DNA TGTGCCACCAGCCCGGGAGCAACTAATGAAAAACTGTTTTTT. This sequence encodes CATSPGATNEKLFF.